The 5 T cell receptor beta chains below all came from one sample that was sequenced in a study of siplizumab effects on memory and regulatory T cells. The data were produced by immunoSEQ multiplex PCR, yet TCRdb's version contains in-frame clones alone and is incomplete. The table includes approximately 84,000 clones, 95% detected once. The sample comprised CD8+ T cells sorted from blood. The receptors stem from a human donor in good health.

CDR3 sequence reads: CASSFGTEGANEKLFF. The DNA of the CDR3 is TGTGCCAGCAGTTTCGGGACAGAAGGGGCTAATGAAAAACTGTTTTTT. The rearrangement uses TRBV28 and TRBJ1-4; TRBD1 aligns across 7 bases. This CDR3 has 16 residues. The V gene's germline CDR1 is MDHEN and CDR2 SYDVKM. J lost 3 bases, V lost 3 bases, and 7 bases had no gene match. Combining the CDR3 with reference TRBV28 and TRBJ1-4 gives the whole variable domain DVKVTQSSRYLVKRTGEKVFLECVQDMDHENMFWYRQDPGLGLRLIYFSYDVKMKEKGDIPEGYSVSREKKERFSLILESASTNQTSMYLCASSFGTEGANEKLFFGSGTQLSVL.

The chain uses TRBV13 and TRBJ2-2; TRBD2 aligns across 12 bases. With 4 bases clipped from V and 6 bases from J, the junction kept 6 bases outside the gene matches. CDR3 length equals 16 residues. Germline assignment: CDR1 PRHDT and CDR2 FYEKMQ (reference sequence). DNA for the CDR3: TGTGCCAGCAGCTACGCTAGCGGGAGGGCCCCCGGGGAGCTGTTTTTT. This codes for CASSYASGRAPGELFF.

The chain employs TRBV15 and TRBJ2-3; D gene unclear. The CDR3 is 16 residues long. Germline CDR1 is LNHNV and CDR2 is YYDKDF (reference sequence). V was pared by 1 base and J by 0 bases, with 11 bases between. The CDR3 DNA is TGTGCCACCAGCAGAGTCGTTGGCAGAAGCACAGATACGCAGTATTTT. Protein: CATSRVVGRSTDTQYF.

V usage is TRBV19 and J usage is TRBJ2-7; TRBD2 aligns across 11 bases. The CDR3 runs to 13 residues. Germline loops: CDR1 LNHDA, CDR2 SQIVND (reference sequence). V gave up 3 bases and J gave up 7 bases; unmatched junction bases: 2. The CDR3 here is CASSIVAGGEQYF. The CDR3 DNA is TGTGCCAGTAGTATTGTAGCGGGAGGGGAGCAGTACTTC.

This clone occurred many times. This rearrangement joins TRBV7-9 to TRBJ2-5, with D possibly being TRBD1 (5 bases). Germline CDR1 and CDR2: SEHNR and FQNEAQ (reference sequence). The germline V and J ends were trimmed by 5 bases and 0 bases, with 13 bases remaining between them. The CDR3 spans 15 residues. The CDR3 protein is CASSQRTGDQETQYF. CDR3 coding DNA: TGTGCCAGCAGCCAACGTACAGGTGACCAAGAGACCCAGTACTTC.